Listed here is a single T cell receptor (beta chain). CDR1 and CDR2 (germline): KGHSH, LQKENI. The ends were cut back, 3 bases at V and 0 bases at J, with 15 bases in the middle. The CDR3 has 18 amino acids. The source of the sample is a study of blood T cell repertoires in COVID-19. Study background: The samples span acute and convalescent COVID-19 from the United States, Italy and Spain. Sample material is recorded as cDNA or gDNA derived from T cells, B-cell-depleted T cells, or PBMCs.

In the study's own analysis: Estimates of nucleated cell counts were drawn from the amplification of reference gene primers. Profiled with immunoSEQ multiplex PCR; TCRdb holds only in-frame clones, not every one. That table furnishes V, J and clone size, whereas the DNA furnished D and trimming. The sample lists around 150,000 clones; over 75% were seen once. The receptor's source is a human donor in a cohort sampled during active COVID-19. Sequenced material: peripheral blood. This sequence joins TRBV18 and TRBJ2-6; a possible D gene is TRBD1 (6 bases). As DNA, the CDR3 is TGTGCCAGCTCACCCTCCGGGACACAGTACTCTGGGGCCAACGTCCTGACTTTC. This sequence encodes CASSPSGTQYSGANVLTF.